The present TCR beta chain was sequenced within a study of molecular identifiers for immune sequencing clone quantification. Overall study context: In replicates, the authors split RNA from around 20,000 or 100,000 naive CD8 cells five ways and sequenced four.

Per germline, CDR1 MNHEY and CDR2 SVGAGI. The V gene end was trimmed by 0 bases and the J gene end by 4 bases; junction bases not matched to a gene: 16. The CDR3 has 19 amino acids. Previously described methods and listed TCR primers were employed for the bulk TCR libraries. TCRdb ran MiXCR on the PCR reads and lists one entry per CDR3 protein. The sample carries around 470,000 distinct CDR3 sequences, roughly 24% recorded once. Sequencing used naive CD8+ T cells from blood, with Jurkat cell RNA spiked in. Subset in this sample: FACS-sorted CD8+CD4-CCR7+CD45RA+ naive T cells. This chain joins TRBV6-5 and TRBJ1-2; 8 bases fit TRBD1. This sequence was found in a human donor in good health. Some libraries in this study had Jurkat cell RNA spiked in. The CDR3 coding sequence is TGTGCCAGCAGTTACTCTACCGGACAGGGCCTAGTATCCAGCTATGGCTACACCTTC. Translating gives CASSYSTGQGLVSSYGYTF.